The 12 T cell receptor beta chains presented below share a single source sample, sequenced in a study of T cell responses to AZD1222 COVID-19 vaccine. Some clones are missing from TCRdb's copy, which holds only in-frame ones; the method was immunoSEQ multiplex PCR. The table records about 130,000 clones, about 90% of them present only once. Sequenced here: peripheral blood, sampled on day 0 of AZD1222 vaccination. Receptor source: an adult in good health.

The rearrangement links TRBV5-4 to TRBJ1-5; D is undetermined. Germline CDR1 SGHNT, CDR2 YYREEE (reference sequence). The CDR3 contains 11 residues. The V end lost 4 bases, the J end lost 5 bases, and 4 bases lay between the germline ends. CDR3 sequence: CASSAHQPQHF. CDR3 coding DNA: TGTGCCAGCAGCGCACATCAGCCCCAGCATTTT.

The V and J genes are TRBV3-1 (or the pseudogene TRBV3-2) and TRBJ2-1; perhaps D is TRBD1 or TRBD2 (7 bases each). Germline loops: CDR1 LGHDT, CDR2 YNNKEL (reference sequence). This CDR3 is built from 12 residues. V was shortened by 4 bases and J by 10 bases, with 11 bases between the two germline ends. The CDR3 sequence: CASSLQGGEQFF. The CDR3 DNA sequence: TGTGCCAGCAGCCTGCAGGGGGGGGAGCAGTTCTTC.

This clone was observed once. This chain joins TRBV7-2 and TRBJ2-7; D is uncertain. CDR1 is SGHTA and CDR2 is FQGNSA in the germline V gene. This CDR3 is 15 amino acids long. Deletions cut 5 bases from V and 3 bases from J, with 17 bases between. CDR3 loop: CASSTEAYSLYEQYF. CDR3 coding DNA: TGTGCCAGCAGCACAGAGGCCTACTCACTCTACGAGCAGTACTTC.

This rearrangement joins TRBV3-1 (or the pseudogene TRBV3-2) to TRBJ1-2; TRBD1 agrees at 12 bases. The junction had 8 bases not matched to a gene; V was cut back by 10 bases and J by 5 bases. The germline CDR1 and CDR2 sequences are LGHDT and YNNKEL (reference sequence). CDR3 length equals 14 residues. CDR3 in DNA: TGTGCCACCCGACCGGGACAGGGGGCGTATGGCTACACCTTC. Its translation: CATRPGQGAYGYTF.

The rearrangement links TRBV5-6 to TRBJ1-1; 7 bases are shared with TRBD1. This CDR3 is 18 amino acids long. The V and J ends lost 3 bases and 8 bases, in that order; junction bases with no gene match: 22. Germline lookup yields CDR1 SGHDT and CDR2 YYEEEE. The DNA for the CDR3 is TGTGCCAGCAGCTCCGTTAACACCGCCAACAGGGGCCATTTAGAAGCTTTCTTT. Translating it yields CASSSVNTANRGHLEAFF.

V is TRBV11-3 and J is TRBJ1-4; D may be TRBD1 (5 bases). V lost 5 bases to trimming and J lost 5 bases, with 15 bases between them. The length of the CDR3 is 15 residues. CDR1 is SGHNT and CDR2 is YENEEA in the germline V gene. The chain's CDR3 is CASSPGGTPNEKLFF. DNA for the CDR3: TGTGCCAGCAGCCCTGGGGGAACTCCAAATGAAAAACTGTTTTTT.

The rearrangement uses TRBV27 and TRBJ1-1; D not certain. From germline, CDR1 is MNHEY and CDR2 SMNVEV (reference sequence). The CDR3 contains 15 residues. The V end was cut by 5 bases, the J end by 1 base, with 14 bases between. In DNA form, the CDR3 reads TGTGCCAGCAGTCCAATGACATACACGAACACTGAAGCTTTCTTT. Protein: CASSPMTYTNTEAFF.

The rearrangement uses TRBV4-1 and TRBJ1-3; 7 nucleotides line up with TRBD1. Germline loops: CDR1 MGHRA, CDR2 YSYEKL. The CDR3 extends over 13 amino acids. V lost 2 bases and J lost 9; bases outside the gene matches: 4. As DNA, the CDR3 is TGCGCCAGCAGCCAACCTCGGGACAGCACCATATATTTT. Translated, it gives CASSQPRDSTIYF.

The gene calls are TRBV4-3 and TRBJ2-7; 10 nucleotides align to TRBD1. There are 15 residues in the CDR3. In germline, CDR1 is LGHNA, CDR2 YSLEER. V shed 3 bases and J 0 bases; nucleotides not matched to a gene: 2. The CDR3 is CASSQGQGSSYEQYF. The CDR3 bases are TGCGCCAGCAGCCAGGGACAGGGGAGCTCCTACGAGCAGTACTTC.

In DNA form, the CDR3 reads TGTGCCAGCAGTTACGAAGGCTCGGGGGGGTACAATGAGCAGTTCTTC. Translation: CASSYEGSGGYNEQFF. The rearrangement uses TRBV6-5 and TRBJ2-1; 8 bases match TRBD2. The trim removed 2 bases at V and 4 bases at J, leaving 7 bases unmatched. This CDR3 spans 16 amino acids. The germline gives CDR1 MNHEY, CDR2 SVGAGI.

This clone has more than one count but fewer than ten. The sample holds other DNA sequences that translate to the same CDR3. This chain uses TRBV7-9 with TRBJ2-7, with unresolved D. Between the trimmed V and J ends, which lost 5 bases and 0 bases, there was a span of 5 bases. The CDR3 covers 12 residues. Germline lookup yields CDR1 SEHNR and CDR2 FQNEAQ (reference sequence). The CDR3 loop is CASSLGSYEQYF. CDR3 nucleotides: TGTGCCAGCAGCCTGGGCTCCTACGAGCAGTACTTC.

The V gene is TRBV28, the J gene TRBJ1-2; D uncertain. Trimming took off 8 bases at V and 6 bases at J, with 10 bases between the two ends. Looked up from germline, CDR1 is MDHEN and CDR2 is SYDVKM. There are 11 residues in the CDR3. CDR3 DNA: TGTGCCAGCTATTTTGGGGATGGCTACACCTTC. This encodes CASYFGDGYTF.